This TCR beta chain was found in a study of shared clonotypes between healthy human individuals. The assay was carried out at the deep level. Under the authors' procedure: Filtering differed since immunoSEQ provided only junctions, with no quality scores. Produced via immunoSEQ multiplex PCR; TCRdb's table is partial and in-frame only. The D gene and trimming were derived from the DNA, and the V and J assignments and clone size from that table. The table records fewer than 1.8 million clones, approximately 98.5% of them present only once. The CDR3 has 14 amino acids. V lost 6 bases to trimming and J lost 5 bases, with 17 bases between them. The germline gives CDR1 SQVTM, CDR2 ANQGSEA. There were no recent acute infections or vaccinations among the donors, who were healthy HIV-negative adults.

The specimen was naive CD4+ T cells sorted from blood. The subset denotes: CD45RA+ positively selected. This sequence joins TRBV29-1 and TRBJ2-1; D is perhaps TRBD2 (6 bases). The source is a man in his thirties or forties in good health. CDR3 protein: CSVGLRMYDNEQFF. Written as DNA, the CDR3 is TGCAGCGTCGGACTAAGGATGTACGACAATGAGCAGTTCTTC.